Listed here are 31 T cell receptor beta chains from one sample, sequenced in a study of blood T cell repertoires in COVID-19. Clones were sequenced by immunoSEQ multiplex PCR, and TCRdb holds only the in-frame ones, with some missing. The table lists around 400,000 clones, approximately 87% of them singletons. The specimen sequenced was peripheral blood. The receptors were gathered from a woman in her twenties or thirties with COVID-19, enrolled during active disease.

The rearrangement joins TRBV7-2 to TRBJ2-2, with 10 nucleotides matching TRBD1. Germline V CDR1 and CDR2: SGHTA, FQGNSA. The V and J ends lost 5 bases and 7 bases, in that order; junction bases with no gene match: 4. This CDR3 contains 14 residues. CDR3 region: CASSTWTGGGELFF. The CDR3 DNA follows: TGTGCCAGCAGCACTTGGACAGGGGGCGGGGAGCTGTTTTTT.

This clone was observed once. V usage is TRBV14 and J usage is TRBJ2-7; possible D gene TRBD1, 6 bases. From germline, CDR1 is SGHDN and CDR2 FVKESK. V lost 1 base and J lost 3, with 7 bases in between. This CDR3 contains 13 residues. The CDR3 reads CASSQVGGYEQYF. CDR3 nucleotide sequence: TGTGCCAGCAGCCAAGTAGGGGGCTACGAGCAGTACTTC.

The chain joins TRBV28 to TRBJ2-6; D remains ambiguous. Deletions cut 6 bases from V and 7 bases from J, with 13 bases between. CDR3 length: 14 amino acids. Germline lookup yields CDR1 MDHEN and CDR2 SYDVKM. CDR3 sequence: CASSPQVQANVLTF. CDR3 coding DNA: TGTGCCAGCAGCCCCCAGGTACAAGCCAACGTCCTGACTTTC.

The V gene is TRBV28, the J gene TRBJ2-7; 8 bases agree with TRBD1. The V segment lost 5 bases and the J segment 5 bases; nucleotides outside the gene matches: 5. This CDR3 contains 13 residues. Germline V lookup: CDR1 MDHEN, CDR2 SYDVKM. The DNA for the CDR3 is TGTGCCAGCAGTCAGCTGACAGGGGACGAGCAGTACTTC. As protein: CASSQLTGDEQYF.

This clone appeared once. This sequence joins TRBV5-1 and TRBJ2-7; 7 nucleotides align to TRBD1. The J segment lost 3 bases and the V segment lost 0 bases, leaving 9 bases of the junction unmatched. The CDR3 covers 16 residues. Germline CDR1 reads SGHRS; CDR2 reads YFSETQ. The chain's CDR3 is CASSLGAGGFNYEQYF. The CDR3 DNA follows: TGCGCCAGCAGCTTGGGGGCAGGGGGATTTAACTACGAGCAGTACTTC. The full variable domain, rest sourced from reference TRBV5-1 and TRBJ2-7, is KAGVTQTPRYLIKTRGQQVTLSCSPISGHRSVSWYQQTPGQGLQFLFEYFSETQRNKGNFPGRFSGRQFSNSRSEMNVSTLELGDSALYLCASSLGAGGFNYEQYFGPGTRLTVT.

J is TRBJ2-1 and V is TRBV6-5; no definite D call. V was shortened by 5 bases and J by 8 bases, with 7 bases between the two germline ends. Germline CDR1 MNHEY, CDR2 SVGAGI. CDR3 length equals 11 residues. CDR3 loop: CASSPVHEQFF. For the CDR3, the DNA is TGTGCCAGCAGTCCAGTCCATGAGCAGTTCTTC.

The rearrangement joins TRBV5-5 to TRBJ2-2, with 8 positions matching TRBD1. The V gene's germline CDR1 is SGHKS and CDR2 YYEKEE (reference sequence). V lost 0 bases to trimming and J lost 4 bases; unmatched junction nucleotides: 8. The CDR3 has 17 residues. CDR3 coding DNA: TGTGCCAGCAGCTTGGCCTCAGGGGGCTTTGGCACCGGGGAGCTGTTTTTT. Encoded protein: CASSLASGGFGTGELFF.

This chain links TRBV30 with TRBJ2-7; tentative D call: TRBD1 (6 bases). CDR3 length equals 12 residues. Trimming took off 2 bases at V and 5 bases at J, with 10 bases between the two ends. Germline CDR1 is GTSNPN and CDR2 is SVGIG (reference sequence). The CDR3: CAWSTQGHEQYF. CDR3 DNA: TGTGCCTGGAGTACACAGGGACACGAGCAGTACTTC.

The chain links TRBV7-2 to TRBJ2-7; 8 bases map to TRBD1. V was clipped by 5 bases and J by 2 bases; unmatched bases: 5. CDR1 is SGHTA and CDR2 is FQGNSA in the germline V gene. The CDR3 has 14 residues. The CDR3 here is CASSKDRGPYEQYF. The CDR3 coding sequence is TGTGCCAGCAGCAAAGACAGGGGACCCTACGAGCAGTACTTC.

The J gene is TRBJ1-4, the V gene TRBV3-1 (or the pseudogene TRBV3-2); 8 bases line up with TRBD1. The J segment lost 10 bases and the V segment lost 4 bases, leaving 14 bases of the junction unmatched. Germline V gene lookup returns CDR1 LGHDT and CDR2 YNNKEL (reference sequence). This CDR3 has 16 residues. CDR3 sequence (DNA): TGTGCCAGCAGCCCCCTTCCGGGACAGGAGTTGGTAAAACTGTTTTTT. It specifies CASSPLPGQELVKLFF.

The J gene is TRBJ2-6, the V gene TRBV6-5; TRBD1 might be the D (6 bases). With 6 bases removed from V and 1 base from J, the gap between germline ends came to 10 bases. The CDR3 totals 15 residues. In germline, CDR1 is MNHEY, CDR2 SVGAGI. The CDR3 nucleotides read TGTGCCAGCAGACTCAGGGGATCTGGGGCCAACGTCCTGACTTTC. Translated, it gives CASRLRGSGANVLTF.

The chain joins TRBV9 to TRBJ2-3; tentative D call: TRBD2 (6 bases). CDR3 size: 16 residues. CDR1 SGDLS and CDR2 YYNGEE come from the germline V gene. V shed 3 bases and J shed 1 base, with 15 bases lying between them. Here the CDR3 reads CASSGVAGKGTDTQYF. The DNA for the CDR3 is TGTGCCAGCAGCGGGGTGGCGGGGAAAGGCACAGATACGCAGTATTTT.

The chain couples TRBV7-8 to TRBJ2-7; 7 nucleotides match TRBD1. The CDR3 loop spans 17 amino acids. In germline, CDR1 is SGHVS, CDR2 FQNEAQ. J was trimmed by 3 bases and V by 4 bases; bases with no gene match: 15. The CDR3 bases are TGTGCCAGCAGCTCCTATCCCCCGAGACAGGGAGACTACGAGCAGTACTTC. This encodes CASSSYPPRQGDYEQYF.

The J gene is TRBJ1-4, the V gene TRBV18, with TRBD1 matching over 10 bases. V gave up 0 bases and J gave up 8 bases; unmatched junction bases: 6. Germline V lookup: CDR1 KGHSH, CDR2 LQKENI. The CDR3 is 16 residues long. The CDR3 bases are TGTGCCAGCTCACCACCTCCGGGACAGGGGAACGAAAAACTGTTTTTT. Translating it yields CASSPPPGQGNEKLFF.

This rearrangement joins TRBV25-1 to TRBJ1-4, with D possibly matching TRBD1 (5 bases). This CDR3 contains 16 residues. Trimming pared 2 bases from V and 0 bases from J, leaving 10 bases between. The germline gives CDR1 MGHDK, CDR2 SYGVNS. This CDR3 reads CASSEGRAATNEKLFF. CDR3 bases: TGTGCCAGCAGTGAAGGCAGGGCCGCAACTAATGAAAAACTGTTTTTT.

The CDR3 sequence is CASTSGGGNYGYTF. The CDR3, as DNA: TGTGCCAGCACTTCGGGGGGGGGAAACTATGGCTACACCTTC. This chain uses TRBV28 with TRBJ1-2; D might be TRBD1 (5 bases). Germline V gene sequence: CDR1 MDHEN, CDR2 SYDVKM. Trimming took off 7 bases at V and 2 bases at J, with 14 bases between the two ends. The CDR3 has 14 residues.

CDR3 sequence: CASSQDLASGSPEQYF. CDR3 nucleotide sequence: TGCGCCAGCAGCCAAGATTTGGCTAGCGGGAGCCCCGAGCAGTACTTC. This sequence joins TRBV4-3 and TRBJ2-7, with 10 bases lining up with TRBD2. Germline CDR1 reads LGHNA; CDR2 reads YSLEER. CDR3 length: 16 residues. J lost 6 bases, V lost 0 bases, and 8 bases had no gene match.

The chain combines TRBV6-6 with TRBJ1-2; tentatively, D is TRBD1 (6 bases). This CDR3 is built from 16 residues. CDR1 is MNHNY and CDR2 is SVGAGI in the germline V gene (reference sequence). V lost 2 bases, J lost 6 bases, and 19 bases lay in between. CDR3 loop: CASSYTHGRGTNGYTF. The CDR3 DNA is TGTGCCAGCAGTTACACCCACGGCAGGGGAACGAATGGCTACACCTTC.

The chain links TRBV4-1 to TRBJ2-6; 14 nucleotides agree with TRBD2. Germline V gives CDR1 MGHRA, CDR2 YSYEKL. The CDR3 loop spans 19 amino acids. V shed 3 bases and J 2 bases; nucleotides not matched to a gene: 6. CDR3 residues: CASSQPPGLAGAGANVLTF. The CDR3 DNA follows: TGCGCCAGCAGCCAGCCTCCGGGACTAGCGGGAGCTGGGGCCAACGTCCTGACTTTC.

CDR3 protein: CASSLVAGGVTSGRRGEQYF. The DNA of the CDR3 is TGCGCCAGCAGCTTGGTGGCTGGGGGCGTCACTAGCGGGAGGCGCGGCGAGCAGTACTTC. The chain links TRBV5-1 to TRBJ2-7, with 12 bases that match TRBD2. The V and J ends lost 0 bases and 6 bases, in that order; junction bases with no gene match: 19. The germline CDR1 and CDR2 sequences are SGHRS and YFSETQ. The CDR3 spans 20 residues.

V gene TRBV7-8 combines with J gene TRBJ2-1, with TRBD2 identical over 10 bases. The CDR3 extends over 17 amino acids. Germline trimming cut 2 bases from V and 2 bases from J; bases unmatched to any gene: 6. CDR1 and CDR2 from the germline V gene are SGHVS and FQNEAQ. In DNA, the CDR3 is TGTGCCAGCAGCTTAAGACCCCTAGCGGGAGCCTACAATGAGCAGTTCTTC. This sequence encodes CASSLRPLAGAYNEQFF.

The chain carries TRBV18 and TRBJ2-3, with D possibly being TRBD1 (6 bases). The CDR3 spans 13 residues. The germline V gene encodes CDR1 KGHSH and CDR2 LQKENI. V gave up 2 bases and J gave up 6 bases, with 9 bases separating them. In DNA form, the CDR3 reads TGTGCCAGCTCACCAGTCCAGGGGGATACGCAGTATTTT. Translating it yields CASSPVQGDTQYF.

This chain joins TRBV5-8 and TRBJ1-4; no clear D. The CDR3 is 12 amino acids. Germline CDR1 and CDR2: SGHTS and YDEGEE. V lost 0 bases to trimming and J lost 8 bases, with 5 bases between them. The CDR3 DNA sequence: TGTGCCAGCAGCTTGGAACACGAAAAACTGTTTTTT. Protein: CASSLEHEKLFF.

V usage is TRBV21-1 and J usage is TRBJ1-2. TRBV21-1 is recorded as a pseudogene. This CDR3 region has 14 residues. CDR3 protein: CASSKGGGVYGYTF. CDR3 nucleotide sequence: TGTGCCAGCAGCAAAGGTGGAGGCGTCTATGGCTACACCTTC.

The genes are TRBV28 and TRBJ2-7; 7 nucleotides align to TRBD2. CDR1 and CDR2 (germline): MDHEN, SYDVKM. The CDR3 is 15 amino acids. After removal of 3 bases from V and 3 bases from J, the junction contained 8 bases not matched to a gene. CDR3 nucleotides: TGTGCCAGCAGTTTCGCCCCCGGGGGGATCTACGAGCAGTACTTC. Translating gives CASSFAPGGIYEQYF.

This sequence joins TRBV9 and TRBJ2-2, with D uncertain. V lost 4 bases to trimming and J lost 2 bases, with 9 bases between them. The CDR3 covers 14 residues. The germline V gene has CDR1 SGDLS and CDR2 YYNGEE. The CDR3 spells CASSPGSNTGELFF. CDR3 DNA sequence: TGTGCCAGCAGCCCCGGGTCTAACACCGGGGAGCTGTTTTTT.

This clone was counted a few times. V usage is TRBV6-1 and J usage is TRBJ2-1, with 10 nucleotides matching TRBD2. Germline CDR1 reads MNHNS; CDR2 reads SASEGT. The junction had 14 bases not matched to a gene; V was cut back by 2 bases and J by 10 bases. This CDR3 has 17 residues. The CDR3 DNA reads as TGTGCCAGCAGTGAATTCCTGCGAGCTAGCGGGAGATCGGAGCAGTTCTTC. It encodes CASSEFLRASGRSEQFF.

The rearrangement links TRBV5-1 to TRBJ2-1; TRBD2 matches 12 bases. J lost 4 bases, V lost 6 bases, and 8 bases had no gene match. Germline CDR1 reads SGHRS; CDR2 reads YFSETQ. This CDR3 has 16 amino acids. The DNA for the CDR3 is TGCGCCAGCACTTTGACTAGCGGGAGTGGTTACAATGAGCAGTTCTTC. This gives the protein CASTLTSGSGYNEQFF.

The chain carries TRBV3-1 (or the pseudogene TRBV3-2) and TRBJ2-1; D possibly corresponds to TRBD2 (6 bases). Trimming shortened V by 5 bases and J by 0 bases, and 14 bases separated the two germline ends. Germline-derived CDR1 and CDR2 are LGHDT and YNNKEL (reference sequence). This CDR3 spans 16 amino acids. CDR3: CASSSGLISSYNEQFF. The CDR3 DNA reads TGTGCCAGCAGCAGTGGACTAATTAGCTCCTACAATGAGCAGTTCTTC.

The gene calls are TRBV6-4 and TRBJ2-1; TRBD2 aligns across 7 bases. The germline V gene encodes CDR1 MRHNA and CDR2 SNTAGT. The CDR3 extends over 16 amino acids. Losses at the gene ends were 3 bases for V and 1 base for J; bases not matched to a gene: 6. CDR3: CASSEYGLESYNEQFF. CDR3 coding DNA: TGTGCCAGCAGTGAATACGGACTAGAGTCCTACAATGAGCAGTTCTTC.

The V gene is TRBV1, the J gene TRBJ2-4; TRBD1, as called in the table, went unchecked against the DNA. TRBV1 corresponds to a pseudogene. CDR3 length equals 17 residues. The CDR3 sequence: CTSSQDGKGATKNIQYF. As DNA, the CDR3 is TGCACCAGCAGCCAAGACGGGAAGGGGGCGACAAAAAACATTCAGTACTTC.